The present T cell receptor (beta chain) was sequenced within a study of blood T cells in healthy people across ages. Combining a sample-barcoded 5' primer with a J-beta primer mix, a second PCR ran for roughly 6 to 12 cycles. MiXCR was run by TCRdb on the 5' RACE reads, yielding one entry per CDR3 protein. Seen here are about 1,500,000 distinct CDR3 sequences, roughly 27% observed once, and the top ten hold roughly 8%. This clonotype has more than one count but fewer than ten. CDR1 is MNHEY and CDR2 is SVGEGT in the germline V gene. V dropped 6 bases and J dropped 7; count of bases not matched to a gene: 9. The length of the CDR3 is 16 residues.

The sequence derives from a woman aged 25 to 39 in good health. Sequenced: blood. V is TRBV6-2 or TRBV6-3 and J is TRBJ2-1; 13 positions agree with TRBD2. Written as DNA, the CDR3 is TGTGCCAGCAGGGCAATACTAGCGGGAGGGCCAAATGAGCAGTTCTTC. The encoded protein is CASRAILAGGPNEQFF.